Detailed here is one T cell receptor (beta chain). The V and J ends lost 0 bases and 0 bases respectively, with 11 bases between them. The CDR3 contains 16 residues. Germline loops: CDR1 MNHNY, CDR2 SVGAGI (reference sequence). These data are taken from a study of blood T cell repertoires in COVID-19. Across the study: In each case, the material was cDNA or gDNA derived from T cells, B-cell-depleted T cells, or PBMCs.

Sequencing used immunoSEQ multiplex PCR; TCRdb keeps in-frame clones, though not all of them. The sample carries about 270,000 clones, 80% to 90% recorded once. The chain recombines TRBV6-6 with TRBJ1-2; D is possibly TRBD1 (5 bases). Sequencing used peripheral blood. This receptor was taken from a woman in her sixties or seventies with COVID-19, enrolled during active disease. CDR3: CASSYSGGVANYGYTF. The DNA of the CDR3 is TGTGCCAGCAGTTACTCGGGGGGGGTAGCTAACTATGGCTACACCTTC.